The source of this T cell receptor (beta chain) is a study of CD8 T cells in Susac syndrome. General study findings and limits: The study acknowledged a relatively small number of individuals in its TCR sequencing and HLA analysis.

With regard to this clonotype: Antigen: not known.

Germline V gene sequence: CDR1 LNHDA, CDR2 SQIVND (reference sequence). The V end was cut by 8 bases, the J end by 0 bases, with 14 bases between. This CDR3 has 15 amino acids. cDNA came from approximately 0.5 to 1 ug RNA primed by random hexamers. Amplification of TCR beta CDR3 across 54 Vbeta and 13 Jbeta was performed with immunoSEQ multiplex PCR. TCRdb re-called the immunoSEQ multiplex PCR reads through MiXCR, storing one row per CDR3 protein. The sample contains about 300,000 distinct CDR3 sequences, about 88% of which appear only once. CD8+ and CD4+ blood T cells underwent TCR beta sequencing. The multiple sclerosis controls were treatment-naive patients affected by stable or active relapsing-remitting disease.

The chain has TRBV19 and TRBJ2-1; D may be TRBD1 or TRBD2 (5 bases each). Sequenced: CD8+ T cells from PBMCs. The sequence was collected from a human donor with multiple sclerosis. Here the CDR3 reads CASGGPGRSYNEQFF. The DNA for the CDR3 is TGTGCCAGTGGCGGACCGGGGCGCTCCTACAATGAGCAGTTCTTC.